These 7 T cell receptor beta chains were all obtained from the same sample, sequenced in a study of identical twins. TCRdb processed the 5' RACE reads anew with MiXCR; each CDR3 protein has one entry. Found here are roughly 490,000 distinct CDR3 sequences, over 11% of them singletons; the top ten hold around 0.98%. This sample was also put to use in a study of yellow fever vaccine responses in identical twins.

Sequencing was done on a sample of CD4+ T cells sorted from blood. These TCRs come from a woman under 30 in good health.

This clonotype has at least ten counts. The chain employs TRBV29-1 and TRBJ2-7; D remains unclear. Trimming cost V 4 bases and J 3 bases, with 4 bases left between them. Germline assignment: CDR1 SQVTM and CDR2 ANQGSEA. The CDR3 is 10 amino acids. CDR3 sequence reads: CSVGSYEQYF. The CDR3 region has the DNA TGCAGCGTTGGTAGCTACGAGCAGTACTTC.

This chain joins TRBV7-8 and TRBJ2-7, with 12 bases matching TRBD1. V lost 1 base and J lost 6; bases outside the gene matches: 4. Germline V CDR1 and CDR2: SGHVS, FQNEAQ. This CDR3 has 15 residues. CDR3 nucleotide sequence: TGTGCCAGCAGCTTAGGGGGACAGGGGGCGTTCGAGCAGTACTTC. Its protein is CASSLGGQGAFEQYF.

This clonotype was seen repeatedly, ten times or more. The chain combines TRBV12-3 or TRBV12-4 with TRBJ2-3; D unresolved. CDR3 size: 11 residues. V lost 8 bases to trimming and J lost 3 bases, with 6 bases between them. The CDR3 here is CASVVTDTQYF. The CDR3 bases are TGTGCCAGCGTCGTTACAGATACGCAGTATTTT.

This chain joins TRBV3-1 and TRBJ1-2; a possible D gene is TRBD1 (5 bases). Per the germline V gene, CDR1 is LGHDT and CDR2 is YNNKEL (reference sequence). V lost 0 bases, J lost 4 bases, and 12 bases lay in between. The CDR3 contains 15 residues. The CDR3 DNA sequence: TGTGCCAGCAGCCAAGAAGGCGGGGGACTCTATGGCTACACCTTC. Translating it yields CASSQEGGGLYGYTF.

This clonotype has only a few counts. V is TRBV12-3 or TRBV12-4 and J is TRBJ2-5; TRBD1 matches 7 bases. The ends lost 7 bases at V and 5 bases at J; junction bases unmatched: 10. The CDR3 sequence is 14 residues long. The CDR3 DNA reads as TGTGCCAGCACCAACCTAGGGGGCTTGGAGACCCAGTACTTC. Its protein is CASTNLGGLETQYF.

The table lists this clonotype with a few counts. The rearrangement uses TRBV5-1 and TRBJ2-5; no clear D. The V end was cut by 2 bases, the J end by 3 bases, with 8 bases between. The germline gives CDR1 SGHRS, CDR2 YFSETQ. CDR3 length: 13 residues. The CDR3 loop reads CASSFDWEETQYF. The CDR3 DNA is TGCGCCAGCAGCTTCGACTGGGAAGAGACCCAGTACTTC.

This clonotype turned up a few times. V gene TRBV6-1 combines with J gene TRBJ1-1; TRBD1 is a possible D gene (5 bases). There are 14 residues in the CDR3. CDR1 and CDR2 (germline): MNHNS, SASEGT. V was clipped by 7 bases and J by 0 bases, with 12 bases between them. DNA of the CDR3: TGTGCCAGCACTAACCGGGGGTTGAACACTGAAGCTTTCTTT. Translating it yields CASTNRGLNTEAFF.